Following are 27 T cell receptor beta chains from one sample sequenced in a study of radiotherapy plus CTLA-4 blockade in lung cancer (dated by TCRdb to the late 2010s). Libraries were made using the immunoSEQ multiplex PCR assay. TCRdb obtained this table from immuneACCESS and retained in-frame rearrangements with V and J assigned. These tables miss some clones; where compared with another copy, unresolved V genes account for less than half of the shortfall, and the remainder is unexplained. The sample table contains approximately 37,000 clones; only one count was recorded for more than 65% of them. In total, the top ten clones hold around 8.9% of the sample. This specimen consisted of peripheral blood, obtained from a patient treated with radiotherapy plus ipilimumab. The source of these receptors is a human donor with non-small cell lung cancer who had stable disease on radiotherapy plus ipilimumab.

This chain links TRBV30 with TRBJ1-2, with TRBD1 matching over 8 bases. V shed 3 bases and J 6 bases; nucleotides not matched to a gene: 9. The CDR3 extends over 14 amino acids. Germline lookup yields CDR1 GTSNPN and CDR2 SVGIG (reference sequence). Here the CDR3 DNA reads TGTGCCTGGAGGATGGACAGGGTGTCAGATGGCTACACCTTC. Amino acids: CAWRMDRVSDGYTF.

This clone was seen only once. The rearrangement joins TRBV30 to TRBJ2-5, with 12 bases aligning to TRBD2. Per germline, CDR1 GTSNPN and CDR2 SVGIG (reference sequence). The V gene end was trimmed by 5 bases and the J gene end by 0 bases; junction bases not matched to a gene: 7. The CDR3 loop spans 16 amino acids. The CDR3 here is CAWGPGLAGDQETQYF. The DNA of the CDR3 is TGTGCCTGGGGACCGGGACTAGCGGGCGACCAAGAGACCCAGTACTTC. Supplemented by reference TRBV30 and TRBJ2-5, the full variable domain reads SQTIHQWPATLVQPVGSPLSLECTVEGTSNPNLYWYRQAAGRGLQLLFYSVGIGQISSEVPQNLSASRPQDRQFILSSKKLLLSDSGFYLCAWGPGLAGDQETQYFGPGTRLLVL.

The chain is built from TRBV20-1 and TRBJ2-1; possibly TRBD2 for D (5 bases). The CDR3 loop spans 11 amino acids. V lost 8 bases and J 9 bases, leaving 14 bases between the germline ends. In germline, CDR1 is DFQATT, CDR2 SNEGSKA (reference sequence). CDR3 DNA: TGCAGTCCCAGAAGGGCGGGTGAGCAGTTCTTC. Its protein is CSPRRAGEQFF.

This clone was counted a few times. Here the CDR3 reads CATSRAGTGTEEQYF. The CDR3 coding sequence is TGTGCCACCAGCAGAGCCGGGACAGGGACGGAGGAGCAGTACTTC. This chain links TRBV15 with TRBJ2-5; 9 positions match TRBD1. Germline CDR1 reads LNHNV; CDR2 reads YYDKDF (reference sequence). The CDR3 is 15 amino acids. The ends lost 1 base at V and 11 bases at J; junction bases unmatched: 11.

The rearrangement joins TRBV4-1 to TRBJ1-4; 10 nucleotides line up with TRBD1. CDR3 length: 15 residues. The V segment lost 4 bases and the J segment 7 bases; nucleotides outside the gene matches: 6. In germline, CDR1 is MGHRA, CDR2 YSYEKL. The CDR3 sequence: CASSRGTGVAEKLFF. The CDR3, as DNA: TGCGCCAGCAGCCGAGGGACAGGGGTGGCTGAAAAACTGTTTTTT.

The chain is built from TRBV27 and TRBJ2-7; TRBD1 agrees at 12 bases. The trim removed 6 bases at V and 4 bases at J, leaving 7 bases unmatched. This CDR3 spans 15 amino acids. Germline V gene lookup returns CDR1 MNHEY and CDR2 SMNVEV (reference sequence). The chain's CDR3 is CASSWDRGPGYEQYF. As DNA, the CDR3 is TGTGCCAGCAGCTGGGACAGGGGGCCGGGGTACGAGCAGTACTTC.

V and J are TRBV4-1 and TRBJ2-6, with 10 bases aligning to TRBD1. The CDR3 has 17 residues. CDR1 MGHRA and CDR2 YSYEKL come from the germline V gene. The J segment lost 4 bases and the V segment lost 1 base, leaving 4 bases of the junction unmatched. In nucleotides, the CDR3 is TGCGCCAGCAGCCAAGGACAGGGGGCGTTGGGGGCCAACGTCCTGACTTTC. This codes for CASSQGQGALGANVLTF.

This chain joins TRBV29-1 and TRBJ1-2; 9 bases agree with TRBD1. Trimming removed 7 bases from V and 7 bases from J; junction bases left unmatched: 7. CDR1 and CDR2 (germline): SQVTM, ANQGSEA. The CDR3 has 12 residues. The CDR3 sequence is CSENRGQAGYTF. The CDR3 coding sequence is TGCAGCGAGAACAGGGGGCAAGCTGGCTACACCTTC.

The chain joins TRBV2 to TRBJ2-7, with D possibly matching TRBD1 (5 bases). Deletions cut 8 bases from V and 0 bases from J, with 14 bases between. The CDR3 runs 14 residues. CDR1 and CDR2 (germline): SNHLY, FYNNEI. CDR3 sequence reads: CASGATITSYEQYF. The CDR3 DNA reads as TGTGCCAGCGGGGCGACAATTACCTCCTACGAGCAGTACTTC.

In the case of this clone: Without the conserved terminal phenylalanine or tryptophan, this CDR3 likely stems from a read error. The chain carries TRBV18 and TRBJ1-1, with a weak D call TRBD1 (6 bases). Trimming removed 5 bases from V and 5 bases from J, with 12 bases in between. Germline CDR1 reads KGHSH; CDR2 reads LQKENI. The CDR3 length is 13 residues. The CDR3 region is CASSVAGVTEAFS. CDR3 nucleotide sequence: TGTGCCAGCTCAGTGGCAGGGGTGACTGAAGCTTTCTCT.

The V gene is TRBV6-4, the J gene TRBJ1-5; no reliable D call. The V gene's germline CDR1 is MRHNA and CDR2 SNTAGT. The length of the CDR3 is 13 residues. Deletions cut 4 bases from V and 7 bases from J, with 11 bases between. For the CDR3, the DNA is TGTGCCAGCAGTGTGGAAGGAGGACAGCCCCAGCATTTT. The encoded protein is CASSVEGGQPQHF.

The CDR3 sequence is CASSQGLAGGPEETQYF. The CDR3 DNA reads as TGTGCCAGCAGCCAGGGTCTAGCGGGGGGGCCGGAAGAGACCCAGTACTTC. The rearrangement uses TRBV5-4 and TRBJ2-5; the match to TRBD2 covers 12 bases. V trimming: 4 bases; J trimming: 3 bases; junction bases outside the gene matches: 10. This CDR3 region has 17 residues. From germline, CDR1 is SGHNT and CDR2 YYREEE (reference sequence).

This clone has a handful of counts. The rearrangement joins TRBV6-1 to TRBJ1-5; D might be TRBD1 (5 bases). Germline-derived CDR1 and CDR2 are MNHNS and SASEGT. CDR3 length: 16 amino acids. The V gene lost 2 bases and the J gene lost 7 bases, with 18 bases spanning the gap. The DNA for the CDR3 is TGTGCCAGCAGTGAAAACGCCGTCAGGGTGGAACAGCCCCAGCATTTT. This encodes CASSENAVRVEQPQHF.

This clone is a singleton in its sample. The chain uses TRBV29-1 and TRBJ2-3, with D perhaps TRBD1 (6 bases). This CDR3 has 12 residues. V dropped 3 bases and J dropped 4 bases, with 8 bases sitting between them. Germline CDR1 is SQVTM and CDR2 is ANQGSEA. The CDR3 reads CSVDWGPDTQYF. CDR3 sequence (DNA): TGCAGCGTTGATTGGGGGCCAGATACGCAGTATTTT.

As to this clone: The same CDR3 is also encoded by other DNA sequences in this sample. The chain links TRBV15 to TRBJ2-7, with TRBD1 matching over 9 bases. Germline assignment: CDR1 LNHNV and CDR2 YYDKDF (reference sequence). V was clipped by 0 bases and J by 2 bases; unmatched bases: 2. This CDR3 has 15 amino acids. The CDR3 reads CATSRERDRAYEQYF. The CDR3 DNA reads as TGTGCCACCAGCAGAGAAAGGGACAGGGCCTACGAGCAGTACTTC.

The CDR3: CASSQAKLWSYNEQFF. The CDR3 bases are TGCGCCAGCAGCCAAGCCAAGCTTTGGTCCTACAATGAGCAGTTCTTC. This rearrangement joins TRBV4-3 to TRBJ2-1; D remains ambiguous. The CDR3 is 16 residues long. Germline V gene data show CDR1 as LGHNA and CDR2 as YSLEER. Trimming stripped 1 base from V and 1 base from J, with 11 bases between.

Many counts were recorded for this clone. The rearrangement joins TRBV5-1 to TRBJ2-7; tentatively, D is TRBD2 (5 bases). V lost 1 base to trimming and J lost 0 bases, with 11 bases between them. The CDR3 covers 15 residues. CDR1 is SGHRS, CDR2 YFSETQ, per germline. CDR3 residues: CASSLFRGSSYEQYF. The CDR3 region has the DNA TGCGCCAGCAGCTTGTTCCGGGGTAGCTCCTACGAGCAGTACTTC.

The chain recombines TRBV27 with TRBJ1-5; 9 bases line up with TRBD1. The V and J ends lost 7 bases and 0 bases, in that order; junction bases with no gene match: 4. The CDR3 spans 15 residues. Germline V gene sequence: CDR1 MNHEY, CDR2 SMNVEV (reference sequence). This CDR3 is CASKPQGASNQPQHF. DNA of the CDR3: TGTGCCAGCAAACCACAGGGGGCTAGCAATCAGCCCCAGCATTTT.

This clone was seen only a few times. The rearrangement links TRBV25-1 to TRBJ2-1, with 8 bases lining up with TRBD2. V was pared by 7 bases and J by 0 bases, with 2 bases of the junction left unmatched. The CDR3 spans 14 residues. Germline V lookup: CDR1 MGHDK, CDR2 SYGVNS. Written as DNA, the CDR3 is TGTGCCAGCATAGCGGGGAGCTCCTACAATGAGCAGTTCTTC. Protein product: CASIAGSSYNEQFF.

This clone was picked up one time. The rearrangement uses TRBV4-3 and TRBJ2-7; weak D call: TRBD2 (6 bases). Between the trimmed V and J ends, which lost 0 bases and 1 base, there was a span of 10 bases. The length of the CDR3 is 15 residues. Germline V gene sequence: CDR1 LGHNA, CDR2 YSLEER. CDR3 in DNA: TGCGCCAGCAGCCAAGATCGGGGACTGTCCTACGAGCAGTACTTC. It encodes CASSQDRGLSYEQYF.

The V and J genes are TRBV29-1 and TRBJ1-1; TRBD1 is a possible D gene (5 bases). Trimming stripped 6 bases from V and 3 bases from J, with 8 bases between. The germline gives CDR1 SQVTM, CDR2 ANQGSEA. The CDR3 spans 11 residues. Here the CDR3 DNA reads TGCAGCGTCGGGACTTACACTGAAGCTTTCTTT. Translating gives CSVGTYTEAFF.

The CDR3 protein is CASGLVPDGEVSGTIYF. CDR3 in DNA: TGTGCTAGTGGTTTGGTACCAGATGGGGAGGTGTCGGGGACCATATATTTT. V usage is TRBV12-5 and J usage is TRBJ1-3, with no clear D. Trimming left V 0 bases short and J 10 bases short, with 22 bases between. The CDR3 runs 17 residues. The V gene's germline CDR1 is LGHNT and CDR2 FRNRAP.

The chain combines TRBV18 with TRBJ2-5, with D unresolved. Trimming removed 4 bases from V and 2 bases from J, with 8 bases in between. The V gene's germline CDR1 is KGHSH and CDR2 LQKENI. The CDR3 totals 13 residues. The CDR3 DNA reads TGTGCCAGCTCACTTCTCTCTCAAGAGACCCAGTACTTC. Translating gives CASSLLSQETQYF.

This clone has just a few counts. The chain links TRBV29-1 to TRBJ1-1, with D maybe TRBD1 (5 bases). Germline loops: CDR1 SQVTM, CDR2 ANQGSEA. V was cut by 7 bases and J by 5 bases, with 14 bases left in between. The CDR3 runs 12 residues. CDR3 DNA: TGCAGCGGGCGACAGATCAGGACTGAAGCTTTCTTT. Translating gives CSGRQIRTEAFF. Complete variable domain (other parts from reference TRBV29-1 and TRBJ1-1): SAVISQKPSRDICQRGTSLTIQCQVDSQVTMMFWYRQQPGQSLTLIATANQGSEATYESGFVIDKFPISRPNLTFSTLTVSNMSPEDSSIYLCSGRQIRTEAFFGQGTRLTVV.

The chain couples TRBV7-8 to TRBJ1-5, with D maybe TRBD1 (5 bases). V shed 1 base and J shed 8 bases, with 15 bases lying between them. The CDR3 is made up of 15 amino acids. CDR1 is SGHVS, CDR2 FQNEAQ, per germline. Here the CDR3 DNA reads TGTGCCAGCAGCTTAGGTGGGCTGGGGGGAGAGCCCCAGCATTTT. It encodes CASSLGGLGGEPQHF.

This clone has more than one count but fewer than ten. The CDR3 region has the DNA TGTGCCAGCAGTTACGTTGGGGGCTATTTTTCCGAGCAGTACTTC. Protein: CASSYVGGYFSEQYF. J is TRBJ2-7 and V is TRBV6-6, with TRBD1 as a possible D gene (6 bases). Looked up from germline, CDR1 is MNHNY and CDR2 is SVGAGI (reference sequence). The CDR3 runs 15 residues. Trimming pared 2 bases from V and 6 bases from J, leaving 17 bases between.

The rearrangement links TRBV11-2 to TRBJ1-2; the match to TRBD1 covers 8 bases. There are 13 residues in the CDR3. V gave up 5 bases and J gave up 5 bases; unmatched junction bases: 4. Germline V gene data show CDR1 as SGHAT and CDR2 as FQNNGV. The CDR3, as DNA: TGTGCCAGCAGCCTTTACAGGGGGTATGGCTACACCTTC. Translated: CASSLYRGYGYTF. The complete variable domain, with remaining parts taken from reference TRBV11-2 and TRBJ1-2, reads EAGVAQSPRYKIIEKRQSVAFWCNPISGHATLYWYQQILGQGPKLLIQFQNNGVVDDSQLPKDRFSAERLKGVDSTLKIQPAKLEDSAVYLCASSLYRGYGYTFGSGTRLTVV.